This T cell receptor beta chain derives from a study of vaccination and CD4 T cells after COVID-19. Across the whole study: Two of the convalescents were Hispanic, and the group consisted of six males and four females. The cells were exposed to overlapping spike peptides originating from SARS-CoV-2, HCoV-NL63, HCoV-OC43 and HCoV-229E for stimulation.

Cultured CD4+ T cell DNA was sequenced using the Oncomine TCR Beta short-read assay. Genomic DNA from cultured CD4+ T cells was extracted. In TCRdb, the PCR reads were re-called with MiXCR into one record per CDR3 protein. The sample has about 14,000 distinct CDR3 sequences; about 67% are singletons. A note on this clonotype: The target antigen is unknown.

Specified treatment: roughly 10-day PBMC culture with coronavirus spike peptide pools or control peptides (ViraFEST assay). Sequencing was carried out using CD4+ T cells from blood, cultured in vitro. The clonotype comes from a human donor who had recovered from COVID-19.

CDR3 sequence (DNA): TGTGCCACCAGTGATCCTGGACAAAACAATCAGCCCCAGCATTTT. Its protein product is CATSDPGQNNQPQHF. The chain recombines TRBV24-1 with TRBJ1-5; D possibly corresponds to TRBD1 (5 bases). This CDR3 has 15 residues. Between the trimmed V and J ends, which lost 3 bases and 3 bases, there was a span of 11 bases. Germline-derived CDR1 and CDR2 are KGHDR and SFDVKD.